Listed below are T cell receptor beta chains from one sample, sequenced in a study of Graves' ophthalmopathy and Graves' hyperthyroidism. TCRdb itself ran the multiplex PCR reads through MiXCR, one entry per CDR3 protein. The profile shows approximately 700,000 distinct CDR3 sequences, around 40% of them singletons. Sequencing was done on a sample of peripheral blood. The origin of the receptors is an adult man with Graves' ophthalmopathy. Both conserved end residues are trimmed from each CDR3.

CDR3,V,J
ASSIGGDNWDNQPQH,TRBV19,TRBJ1-5
AIGDPTLAGDQETQY,TRBV10-3,TRBJ2-5
SVQSGGLNTEAF,TRBV29-1,TRBJ1-1
AARGQDQPQH,TRBV10-3,TRBJ1-5
AISSPDRARQETQY,TRBV10-3,TRBJ2-5
ASRPGPRNTGELF,TRBV2,TRBJ2-2
ASSVGHVNTEAF,TRBV9,TRBJ1-1
SAREPRSQDTEAF,TRBV20-1,TRBJ1-1
ASSYSSSGQETQY,TRBV6-6,TRBJ2-5
SARDLAGQGETQY,TRBV20-1,TRBJ2-5
ASTKGQGLNQPQH,TRBV24-1,TRBJ1-5